The source of this T cell receptor beta chain is a study of OX40 agonist ivuxolimab in advanced cancers. Study information: Patients were given ivuxolimab, an antibody that agonizes OX40 (CD134).

The CDR3 has 13 residues. Germline V gene sequence: CDR1 GTSNPN, CDR2 SVGIG (reference sequence). V was clipped by 4 bases and J by 3 bases, with 7 bases between them. Blood was sampled at baseline, cycle 4 day 1, and cycle 7 day 1. Study conclusions and caveats: Not determined was the antigen specificity of the expanded peripheral T cells.

Regarding this clone: The antigen remains unidentified.

The data were produced by immunoSEQ multiplex PCR, yet TCRdb's version contains in-frame clones alone and is incomplete. Of under 20,000 clones in the sample, 84% are singletons; the top ten hold 3% to 4.5%. This chain links TRBV30 with TRBJ1-6; no clear D. The sample consisted of CD4+ or CD8+ T cells sorted from blood, taken in a trial of the OX40 agonist ivuxolimab. The clonotype comes from an adult with an advanced solid tumor such as melanoma, head and neck, liver or kidney cancer. The CDR3 sequence is CAWMAGYNSPLHF. For the CDR3, the DNA is TGTGCCTGGATGGCCGGCTATAATTCACCCCTCCACTTT.